There are many counts of the clone carrying this T cell receptor (beta chain). These data are taken from a study of T cells in Graves' hyperthyroidism and ophthalmopathy. The CDR3 runs 14 residues. The trim removed 6 bases at V and 6 bases at J, leaving 9 bases unmatched. Germline V gene lookup returns CDR1 MDHEN and CDR2 SYDVKM. There were TCR beta CDR3 regions amplified from RNA transcripts. The HTBI primer set was used in a first-round RT-PCR of the TCR CDR3. MiXCR, applied by TCRdb to the multiplex PCR reads, yields one record per CDR3 protein. The sample shows some 270,000 distinct CDR3 sequences, roughly 13% of them seen only once.

The genes are TRBV28 and TRBJ1-2; the match to TRBD1 covers 8 bases. The sequenced sample consisted of blood. This clonotype was obtained from a woman aged 40 to 50 with Graves' hyperthyroidism. CDR3 DNA: TGTGCCAGCAGCTTGACAGGGGTGTTCAATGGCTACACCTTC. It specifies CASSLTGVFNGYTF.